The rows below give T cell receptor beta chains drawn from one sample of a study of cytotoxic CD8 clonotypes in ibrutinib-treated CLL. Sequenced by immunoSEQ multiplex PCR; TCRdb stores in-frame clones only, minus some. The repertoire holds 140,000 to 150,000 clones, with 60% to 85% as singletons. The sequencing used PBMCs, collected after 24 months of ibrutinib treatment. These receptor sequences come from a human donor with chronic lymphocytic leukemia. Each CDR3 is given with its conserved first and last residue. Fields, in order: V gene, D gene, J gene, clone size, CDR3 protein, CDR3 DNA. A D gene is named only where the DNA matches it firmly. A clone size is listed for some rows: how often the clone was seen (once, few, many), or a class if it is expanded.

TRBV5-1,TRBD1,TRBJ1-1,once,CASSPEGQGSYGEAFF,TGCGCCAGCAGCCCGGAGGGACAGGGTAGTTATGGTGAAGCTTTCTTT
TRBV9,TRBD1,TRBJ2-3,-,CASSPGGYTDTQYF,TGTGCCAGCAGCCCAGGGGGTTACACAGATACGCAGTATTTT
TRBV5-1,TRBD1,TRBJ2-2,-,CASSLGTGTAANTGELFF,TGCGCCAGCAGCTTGGGGACCGGGACAGCGGCAAACACCGGGGAGCTGTTTTTT
TRBV5-1,-,TRBJ2-6,-,CASSRGPSSGANVLTF,TGCGCCAGCAGCCGGGGACCGAGCTCTGGGGCCAACGTCCTGACTTTC
TRBV7-3,-,TRBJ2-5,-,CASSPRVQETQYF,TGTGCCAGCAGCCCGAGGGTGCAAGAGACCCAGTACTTC
TRBV6-7,TRBD1,TRBJ1-5,-,CASSRETRVRGNQPQHF,TGTGCCAGCAGCCGGGAAACCAGGGTCAGGGGGAATCAGCCCCAGCATTTT
TRBV18,-,TRBJ2-6,once,CASSMAAANVLTF,TGTGCCAGCTCGATGGCTGCGGCCAACGTCCTGACTTTC
TRBV18,-,TRBJ2-3,-,CASSPGVSSTDTQYF,TGTGCCAGCTCACCGGGGGTGTCTAGCACAGATACGCAGTATTTT
TRBV5-1,-,TRBJ2-7,many,CASSPGAATYEQYF,TGCGCCAGCAGCCCCGGGGCAGCTACCTACGAGCAGTACTTC
TRBV11-2,TRBD1,TRBJ2-7,-,CASSLVQGAYEQYF,TGTGCCAGCAGCTTAGTGCAGGGGGCCTACGAGCAGTACTTC
TRBV5-1,TRBD1,TRBJ2-6,-,CASSLPDRAGANVLTF,TGCGCCAGCAGCCTCCCAGACAGGGCTGGGGCCAACGTCCTGACTTTC
TRBV6-5,-,TRBJ1-1,-,CASRPDRNTEAFF,TGTGCCAGCAGACCCGACCGGAACACTGAAGCTTTCTTT
TRBV10-3,-,TRBJ1-1,-,CAVTIDPGRHEAFF,TGTGCCGTTACAATCGATCCCGGCCGCCATGAAGCTTTCTTT
TRBV5-1,-,TRBJ1-1,few,CASSRTGTEAFF,TGCGCCAGCAGCCGTACGGGCACTGAAGCTTTCTTT
TRBV6-6,TRBD1,TRBJ1-1,-,CASTRQGGTEAFF,TGTGCCAGCACCAGACAGGGAGGGACTGAAGCTTTCTTT
TRBV10-3,TRBD1,TRBJ2-7,-,CAIKGQRVDEQYF,TGTGCCATCAAGGGACAGAGGGTGGACGAGCAGTACTTC
TRBV7-3,-,TRBJ2-7,-,CASSPGPTVGEQYF,TGTGCCAGCAGCCCGGGACCCACGGTGGGCGAGCAGTACTTC
TRBV4-2,-,TRBJ2-1,few,CASSQDKDPEQFF,TGTGCCAGCAGCCAAGATAAAGATCCCGAGCAGTTCTTC
TRBV7-2,-,TRBJ1-3,-,CASSFGAGTGNTIYF,TGTGCCAGCAGCTTTGGAGCCGGGACTGGAAACACCATATATTTT